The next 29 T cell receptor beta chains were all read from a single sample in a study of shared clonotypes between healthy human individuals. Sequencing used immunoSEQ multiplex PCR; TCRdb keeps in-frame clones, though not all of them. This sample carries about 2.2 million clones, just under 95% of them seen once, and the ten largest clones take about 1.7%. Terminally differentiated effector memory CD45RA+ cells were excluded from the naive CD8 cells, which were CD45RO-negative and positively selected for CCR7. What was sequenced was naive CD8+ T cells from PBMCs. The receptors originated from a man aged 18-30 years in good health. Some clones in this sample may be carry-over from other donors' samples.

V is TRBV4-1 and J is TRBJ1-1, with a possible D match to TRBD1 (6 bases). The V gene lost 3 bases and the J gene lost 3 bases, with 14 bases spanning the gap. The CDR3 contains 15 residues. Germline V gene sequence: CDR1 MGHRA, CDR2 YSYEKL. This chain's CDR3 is CASSHPQGADTEAFF. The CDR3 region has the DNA TGCGCCAGCAGCCACCCACAGGGAGCTGACACTGAAGCTTTCTTT.

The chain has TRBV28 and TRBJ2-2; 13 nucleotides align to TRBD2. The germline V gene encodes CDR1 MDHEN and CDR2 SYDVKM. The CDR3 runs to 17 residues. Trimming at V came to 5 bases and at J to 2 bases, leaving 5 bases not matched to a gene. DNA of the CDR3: TGTGCCAGCAGTAAAACTAGCGGGAGGGTTAACACCGGGGAGCTGTTTTTT. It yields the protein CASSKTSGRVNTGELFF.

CDR3 coding DNA: TGTGCCAGCAGCCCCAGGGTGAATGAGCAGTTCTTC. Its translation: CASSPRVNEQFF. The chain joins TRBV7-8 to TRBJ2-1; tentatively, D is TRBD1 (5 bases). Germline CDR1 and CDR2: SGHVS and FQNEAQ. This CDR3 spans 12 amino acids. V gave up 5 bases and J gave up 7 bases, with 9 bases separating them.

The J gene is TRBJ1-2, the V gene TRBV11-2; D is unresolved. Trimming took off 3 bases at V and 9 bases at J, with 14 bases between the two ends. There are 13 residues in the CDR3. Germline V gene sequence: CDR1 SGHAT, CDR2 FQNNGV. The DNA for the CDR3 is TGTGCCAGCAGCTTGGCTTCCATGGGTAGCTACACCTTC. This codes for CASSLASMGSYTF.

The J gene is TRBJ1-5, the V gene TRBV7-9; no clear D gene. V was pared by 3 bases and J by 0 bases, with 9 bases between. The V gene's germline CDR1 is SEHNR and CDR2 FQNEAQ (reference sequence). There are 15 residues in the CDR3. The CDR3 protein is CASSFGTYSNQPQHF. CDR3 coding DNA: TGTGCCAGCAGCTTTGGAACCTATAGCAATCAGCCCCAGCATTTT.

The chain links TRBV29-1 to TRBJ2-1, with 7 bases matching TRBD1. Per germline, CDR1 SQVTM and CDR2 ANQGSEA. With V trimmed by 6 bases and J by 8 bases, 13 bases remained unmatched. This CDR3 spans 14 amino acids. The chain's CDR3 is CSVENSDRLHEQFF. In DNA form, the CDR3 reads TGCAGCGTCGAAAATTCGGACAGGTTGCATGAGCAGTTCTTC.

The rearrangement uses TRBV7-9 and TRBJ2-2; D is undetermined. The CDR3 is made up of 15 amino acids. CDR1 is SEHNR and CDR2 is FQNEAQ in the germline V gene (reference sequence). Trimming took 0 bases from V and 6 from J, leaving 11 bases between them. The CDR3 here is CASSLAPAGAGELFF. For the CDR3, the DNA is TGTGCCAGCAGCTTAGCCCCCGCTGGGGCCGGGGAGCTGTTTTTT.

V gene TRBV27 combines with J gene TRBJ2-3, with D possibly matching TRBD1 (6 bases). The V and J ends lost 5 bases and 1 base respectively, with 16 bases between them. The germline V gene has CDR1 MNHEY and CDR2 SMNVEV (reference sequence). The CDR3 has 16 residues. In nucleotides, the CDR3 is TGTGCCAGCAGTCAACAGGGCTTTTACGGCACAGATACGCAGTATTTT. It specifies CASSQQGFYGTDTQYF.

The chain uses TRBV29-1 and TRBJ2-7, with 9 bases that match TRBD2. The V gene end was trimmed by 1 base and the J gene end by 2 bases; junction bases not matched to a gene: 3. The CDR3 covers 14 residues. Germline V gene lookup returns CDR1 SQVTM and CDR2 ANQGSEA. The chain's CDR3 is CSVEGLADAYEQYF. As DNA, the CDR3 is TGCAGCGTTGAAGGACTAGCGGATGCCTACGAGCAGTACTTC.

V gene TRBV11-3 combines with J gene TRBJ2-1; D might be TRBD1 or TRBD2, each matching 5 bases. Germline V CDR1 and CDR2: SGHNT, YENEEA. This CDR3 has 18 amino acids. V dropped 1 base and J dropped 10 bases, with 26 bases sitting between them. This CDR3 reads CASSLGSGSGYPDREQFF. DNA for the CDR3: TGTGCCAGCAGCTTAGGCTCAGGGAGCGGTTATCCCGATCGGGAGCAGTTCTTC.

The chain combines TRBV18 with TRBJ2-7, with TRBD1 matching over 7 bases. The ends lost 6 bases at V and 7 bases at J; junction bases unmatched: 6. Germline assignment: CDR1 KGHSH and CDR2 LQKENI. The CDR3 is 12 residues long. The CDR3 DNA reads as TGTGCCAGCTCGCCGACAGGGATGGAGCAGTACTTC. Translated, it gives CASSPTGMEQYF.

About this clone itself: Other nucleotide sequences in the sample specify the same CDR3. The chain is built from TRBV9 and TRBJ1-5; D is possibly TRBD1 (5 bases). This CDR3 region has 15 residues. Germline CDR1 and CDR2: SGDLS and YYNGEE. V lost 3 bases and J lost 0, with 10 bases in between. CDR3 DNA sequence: TGTGCCAGCAGCGCGGGGGGATATAGCAATCAGCCCCAGCATTTT. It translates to CASSAGGYSNQPQHF.

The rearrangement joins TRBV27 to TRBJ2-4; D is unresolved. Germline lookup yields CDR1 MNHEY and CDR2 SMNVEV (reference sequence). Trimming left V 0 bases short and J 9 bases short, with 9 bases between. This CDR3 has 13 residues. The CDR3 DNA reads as TGTGCCAGCAGTTTATCGTTGACTGCCATTCAGTACTTC. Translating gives CASSLSLTAIQYF.

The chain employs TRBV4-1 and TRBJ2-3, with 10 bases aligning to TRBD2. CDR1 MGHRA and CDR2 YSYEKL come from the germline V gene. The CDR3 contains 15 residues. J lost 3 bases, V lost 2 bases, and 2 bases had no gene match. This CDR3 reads CASSQLAGVTDTQYF. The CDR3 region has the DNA TGCGCCAGCAGCCAACTAGCGGGAGTTACAGATACGCAGTATTTT.

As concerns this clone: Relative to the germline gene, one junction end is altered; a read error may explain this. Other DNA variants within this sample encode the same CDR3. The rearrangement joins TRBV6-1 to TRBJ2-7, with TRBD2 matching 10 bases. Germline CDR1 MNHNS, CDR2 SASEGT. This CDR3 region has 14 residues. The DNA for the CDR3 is TGTGCCAGCAGAGAAGGACTAGCGGCCTACGAGCAGTACTTC. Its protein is CASREGLAAYEQYF.

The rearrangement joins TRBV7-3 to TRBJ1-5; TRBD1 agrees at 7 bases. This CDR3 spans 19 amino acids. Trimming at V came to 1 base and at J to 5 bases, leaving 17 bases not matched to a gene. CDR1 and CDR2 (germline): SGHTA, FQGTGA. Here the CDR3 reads CASSLRSNRGRPRYQPQHF. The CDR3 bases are TGTGCCAGCAGCTTAAGGAGTAACAGGGGTCGACCTCGATATCAGCCCCAGCATTTT.

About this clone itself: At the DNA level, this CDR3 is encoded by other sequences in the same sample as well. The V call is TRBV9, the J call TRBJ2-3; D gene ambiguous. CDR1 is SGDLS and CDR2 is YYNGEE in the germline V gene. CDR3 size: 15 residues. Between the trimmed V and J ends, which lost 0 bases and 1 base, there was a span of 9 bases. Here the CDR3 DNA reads TGTGCCAGCAGCGTAGCTGGCGTTCGCACAGATACGCAGTATTTT. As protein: CASSVAGVRTDTQYF.

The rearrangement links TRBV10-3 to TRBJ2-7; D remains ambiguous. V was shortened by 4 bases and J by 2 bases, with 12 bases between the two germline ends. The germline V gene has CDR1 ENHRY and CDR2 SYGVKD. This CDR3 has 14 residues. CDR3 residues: CAISAEHGPYEQYF. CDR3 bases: TGTGCCATCAGTGCAGAACATGGACCCTACGAGCAGTACTTC.

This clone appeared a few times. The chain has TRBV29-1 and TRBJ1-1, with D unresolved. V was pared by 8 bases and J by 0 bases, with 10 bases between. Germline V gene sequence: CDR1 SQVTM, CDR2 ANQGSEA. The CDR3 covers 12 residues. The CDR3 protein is CSRFSVNTEAFF. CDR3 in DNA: TGCAGCCGATTTAGCGTGAACACTGAAGCTTTCTTT.

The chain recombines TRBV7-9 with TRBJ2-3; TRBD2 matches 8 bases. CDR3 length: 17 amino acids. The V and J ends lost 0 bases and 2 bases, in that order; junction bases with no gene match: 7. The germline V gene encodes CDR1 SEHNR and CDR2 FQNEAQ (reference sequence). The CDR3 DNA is TGTGCCAGCAGCTTAGCGGCTAGCGGGCCCAACACAGATACGCAGTATTTT. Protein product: CASSLAASGPNTDTQYF. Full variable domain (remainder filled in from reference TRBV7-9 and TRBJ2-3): DTGVSQNPRHKITKRGQNVTFRCDPISEHNRLYWYRQTLGQGPEFLTYFQNEAQLEKSRLLSDRFSAERPKGSFSTLEIQRTEQGDSAMYLCASSLAASGPNTDTQYFGPGTRLTVL.

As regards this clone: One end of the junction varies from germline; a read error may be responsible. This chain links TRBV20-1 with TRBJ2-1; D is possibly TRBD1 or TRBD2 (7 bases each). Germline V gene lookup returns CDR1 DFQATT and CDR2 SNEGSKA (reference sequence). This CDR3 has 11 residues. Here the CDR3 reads CSARVQGGSIF. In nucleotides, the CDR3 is TGCAGTGCTAGAGTCCAGGGGGGGTCGATCTTC.

The CDR3 reads CASSQGVSGYEQYF. The DNA for the CDR3 is TGCGCCAGCAGCCAAGGGGTTAGTGGATACGAGCAGTACTTC. This chain uses TRBV4-3 with TRBJ2-7; no clear D gene. The CDR3 consists of 14 residues. The germline V and J ends were trimmed by 1 base and 4 bases, with 11 bases remaining between them. Germline V gene lookup returns CDR1 LGHNA and CDR2 YSLEER.

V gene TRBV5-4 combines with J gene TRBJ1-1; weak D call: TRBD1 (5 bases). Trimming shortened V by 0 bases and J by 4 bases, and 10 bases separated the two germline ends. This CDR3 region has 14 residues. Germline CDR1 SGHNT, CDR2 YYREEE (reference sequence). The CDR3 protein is CASSLGGRSTEAFF. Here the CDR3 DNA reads TGTGCCAGCAGCTTGGGGGGCCGGAGCACTGAAGCTTTCTTT.

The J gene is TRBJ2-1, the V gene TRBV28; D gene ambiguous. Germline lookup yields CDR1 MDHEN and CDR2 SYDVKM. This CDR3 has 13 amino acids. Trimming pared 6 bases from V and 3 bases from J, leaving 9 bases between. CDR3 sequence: CASRPRVYNEQFF. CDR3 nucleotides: TGTGCCAGCAGGCCCCGGGTCTACAATGAGCAGTTCTTC.

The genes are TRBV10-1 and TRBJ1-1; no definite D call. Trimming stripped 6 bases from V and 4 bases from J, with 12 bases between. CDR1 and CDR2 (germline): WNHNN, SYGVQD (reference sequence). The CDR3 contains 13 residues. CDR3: CASSPGGSTEAFF. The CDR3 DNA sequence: TGCGCCAGCAGCCCAGGTGGGAGCACTGAAGCTTTCTTT.

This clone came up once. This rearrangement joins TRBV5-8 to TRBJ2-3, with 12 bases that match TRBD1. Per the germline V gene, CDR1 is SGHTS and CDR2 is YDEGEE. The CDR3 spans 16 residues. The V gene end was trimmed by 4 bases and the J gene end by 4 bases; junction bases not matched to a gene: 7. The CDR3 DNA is TGTGCCAGCAGCCCCGGGACAGGGGGCCCGGCAGATACGCAGTATTTT. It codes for CASSPGTGGPADTQYF. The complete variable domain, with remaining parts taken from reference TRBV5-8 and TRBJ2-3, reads EAGVTQSPTHLIKTRGQQATLRCSPISGHTSVYWYQQALGLGLQFLLWYDEGEERNRGNFPPRFSGRQFPNYSSELNVNALELEDSALYLCASSPGTGGPADTQYFGPGTRLTVL.

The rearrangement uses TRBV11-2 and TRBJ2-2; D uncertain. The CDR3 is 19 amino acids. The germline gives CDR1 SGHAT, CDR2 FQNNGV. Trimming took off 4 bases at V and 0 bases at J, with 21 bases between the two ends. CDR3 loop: CASSSQAAFGPANTGELFF. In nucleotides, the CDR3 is TGTGCCAGCAGCTCGCAGGCAGCTTTCGGGCCCGCGAACACCGGGGAGCTGTTTTTT.

The CDR3 spells CASSGGVNQPQHF. CDR3 DNA: TGTGCCAGCAGTGGGGGTGTTAATCAGCCCCAGCATTTT. This chain connects TRBV2 to TRBJ1-5, with D unclear. V dropped 4 bases and J dropped 4 bases, with 8 bases sitting between them. Germline loops: CDR1 SNHLY, CDR2 FYNNEI. The CDR3 is made up of 13 amino acids.

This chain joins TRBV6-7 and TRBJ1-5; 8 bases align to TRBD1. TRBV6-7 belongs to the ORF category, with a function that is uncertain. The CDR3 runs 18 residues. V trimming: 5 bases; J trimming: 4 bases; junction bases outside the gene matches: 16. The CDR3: CASSTFRTGRYDNQPQHF. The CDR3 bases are TGTGCCAGCAGTACCTTCCGGACAGGGAGATACGATAATCAGCCCCAGCATTTT.